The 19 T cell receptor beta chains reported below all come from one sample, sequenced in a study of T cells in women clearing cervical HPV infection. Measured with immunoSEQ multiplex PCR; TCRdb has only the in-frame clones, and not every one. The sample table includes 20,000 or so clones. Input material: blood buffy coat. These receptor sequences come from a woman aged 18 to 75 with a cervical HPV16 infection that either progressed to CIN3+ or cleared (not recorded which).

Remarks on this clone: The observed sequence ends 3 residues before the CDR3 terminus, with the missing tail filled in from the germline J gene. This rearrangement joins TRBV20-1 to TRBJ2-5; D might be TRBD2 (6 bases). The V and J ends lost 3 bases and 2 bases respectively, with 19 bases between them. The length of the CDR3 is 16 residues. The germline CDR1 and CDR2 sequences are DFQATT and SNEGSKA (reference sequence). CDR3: CSASKASVTLQETQYF. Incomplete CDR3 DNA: TGCAGTGCTAGTAAGGCTAGCGTAACATTACAAGAGACC.

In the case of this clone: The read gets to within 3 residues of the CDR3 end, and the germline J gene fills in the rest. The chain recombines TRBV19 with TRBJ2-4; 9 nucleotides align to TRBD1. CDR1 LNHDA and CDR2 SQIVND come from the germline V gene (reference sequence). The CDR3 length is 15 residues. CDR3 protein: CASSIEGQGTYGQYF. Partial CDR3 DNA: TGTGCCAGTAGTATCGAAGGACAGGGGACCTATGGT.

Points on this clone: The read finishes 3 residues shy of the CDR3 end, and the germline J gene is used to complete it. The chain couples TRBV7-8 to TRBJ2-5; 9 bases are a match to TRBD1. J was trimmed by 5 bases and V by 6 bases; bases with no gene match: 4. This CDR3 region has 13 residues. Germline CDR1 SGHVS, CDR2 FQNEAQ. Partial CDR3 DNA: TGTGCCAGCAGGCACAGGGGGCTTGAGACC. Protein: CASRHRGLET. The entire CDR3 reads CASRHRGLETQYF.

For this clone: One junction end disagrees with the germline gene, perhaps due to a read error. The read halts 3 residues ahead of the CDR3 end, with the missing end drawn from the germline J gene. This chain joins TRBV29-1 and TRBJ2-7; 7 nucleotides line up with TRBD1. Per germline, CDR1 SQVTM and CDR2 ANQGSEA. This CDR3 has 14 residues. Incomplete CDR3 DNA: TGCAGCGTTCAAGACAGGGCTATCTCCTACGAG. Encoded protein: CSVQDRAISYE. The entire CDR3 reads CSVQDRAISYEQYF.

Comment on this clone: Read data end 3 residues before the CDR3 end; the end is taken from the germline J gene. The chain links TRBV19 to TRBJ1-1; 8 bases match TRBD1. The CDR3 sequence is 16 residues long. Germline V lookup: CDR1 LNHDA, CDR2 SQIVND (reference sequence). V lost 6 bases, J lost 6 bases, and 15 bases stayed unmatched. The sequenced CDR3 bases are TGTGCCAGTAGCAAATCCGTCAGGGGGCTTCTTCCTGAA. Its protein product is CASSKSVRGLLPE. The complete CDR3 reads CASSKSVRGLLPEAFF.

CDR3 sequence: CASSLAGEGEQYF. The DNA read from the CDR3 is TGCGCCAGCAGCCTAGCGGGAGAAGGCGAG. The chain has TRBV5-1 and TRBJ2-7; 10 nucleotides line up with TRBD2. Read data end 3 residues before the CDR3 end; the end is taken from the germline J gene. The CDR3 runs to 13 residues. Unmatched junction bases numbered 4, after V lost 4 bases and J lost 6 bases. Germline V gene lookup returns CDR1 SGHRS and CDR2 YFSETQ.

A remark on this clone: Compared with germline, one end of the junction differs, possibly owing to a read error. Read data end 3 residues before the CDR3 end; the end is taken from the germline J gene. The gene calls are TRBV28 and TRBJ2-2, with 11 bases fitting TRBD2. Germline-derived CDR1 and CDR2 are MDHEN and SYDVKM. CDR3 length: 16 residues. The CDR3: CASRGSGGAWTGELFF. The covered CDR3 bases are TGTGCTAGCAGGGGTAGCGGGGGGGCTTGGACCGGGGAG.

The CDR3 bases that were read are TGTGCCAGCAGTCGGAACAGCAGGGGGCGGAACGAG. It yields the protein CASSRNSRGRNE. The full-length CDR3 reads as CASSRNSRGRNEQYF. The chain carries TRBV2 and TRBJ2-7; 8 nucleotides agree with TRBD1. The sequence runs out 3 residues before the end of the CDR3; the remainder is reconstructed from the germline J gene. Germline loops: CDR1 SNHLY, CDR2 FYNNEI. The V segment lost 5 bases and the J segment 5 bases; nucleotides outside the gene matches: 11. This CDR3 spans 15 amino acids.

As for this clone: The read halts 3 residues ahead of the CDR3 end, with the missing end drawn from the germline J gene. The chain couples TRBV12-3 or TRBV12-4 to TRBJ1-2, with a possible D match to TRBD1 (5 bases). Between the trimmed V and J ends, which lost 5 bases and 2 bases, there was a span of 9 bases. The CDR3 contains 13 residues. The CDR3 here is CASSLRQNYGYTF. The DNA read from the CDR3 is TGTGCCAGCAGTCTTCGACAGAACTATGGC.

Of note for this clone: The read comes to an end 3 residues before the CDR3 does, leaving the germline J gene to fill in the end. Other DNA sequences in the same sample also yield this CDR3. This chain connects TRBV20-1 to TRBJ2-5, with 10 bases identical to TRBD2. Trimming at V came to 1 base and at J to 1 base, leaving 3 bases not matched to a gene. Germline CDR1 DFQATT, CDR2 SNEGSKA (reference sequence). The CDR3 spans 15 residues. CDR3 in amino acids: CSARVASGSQETQYF. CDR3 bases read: TGCAGTGCTAGAGTGGCTAGCGGGAGCCAAGAGACC.

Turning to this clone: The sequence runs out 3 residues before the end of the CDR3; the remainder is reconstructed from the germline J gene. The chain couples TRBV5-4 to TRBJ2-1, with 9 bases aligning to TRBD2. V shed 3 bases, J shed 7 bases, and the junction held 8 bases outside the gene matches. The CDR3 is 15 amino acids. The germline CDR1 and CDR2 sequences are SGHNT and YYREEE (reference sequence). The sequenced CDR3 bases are TGTGCCAGCAGCTCCGGACTAGCGAGAGGAAATGAG. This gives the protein CASSSGLARGNE. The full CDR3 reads CASSSGLARGNEQFF.

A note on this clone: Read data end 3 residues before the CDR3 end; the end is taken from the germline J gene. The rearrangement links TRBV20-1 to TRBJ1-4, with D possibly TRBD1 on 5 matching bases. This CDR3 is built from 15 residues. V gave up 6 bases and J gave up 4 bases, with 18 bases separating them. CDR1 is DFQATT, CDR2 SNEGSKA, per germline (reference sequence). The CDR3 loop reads CSARPNDRRNEKLFF. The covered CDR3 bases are TGCAGTGCCAGGCCAAATGACAGACGTAATGAAAAA.

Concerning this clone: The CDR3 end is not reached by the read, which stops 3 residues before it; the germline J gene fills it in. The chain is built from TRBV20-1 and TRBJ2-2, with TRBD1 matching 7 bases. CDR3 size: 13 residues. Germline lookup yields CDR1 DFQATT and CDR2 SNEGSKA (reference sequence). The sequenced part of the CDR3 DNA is TGCAGTGCTAGACTACACAGGGGCGAAAAG. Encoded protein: CSARLHRGEK. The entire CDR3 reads CSARLHRGEKLFF.

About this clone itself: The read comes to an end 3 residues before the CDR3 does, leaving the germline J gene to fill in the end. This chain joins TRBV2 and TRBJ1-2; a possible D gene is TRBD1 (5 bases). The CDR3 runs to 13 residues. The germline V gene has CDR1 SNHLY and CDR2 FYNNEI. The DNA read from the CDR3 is TGTGCCAGCAGTGAAGACAGGAGAGAGGGC. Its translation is CASSEDRREG. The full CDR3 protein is CASSEDRREGYTF.

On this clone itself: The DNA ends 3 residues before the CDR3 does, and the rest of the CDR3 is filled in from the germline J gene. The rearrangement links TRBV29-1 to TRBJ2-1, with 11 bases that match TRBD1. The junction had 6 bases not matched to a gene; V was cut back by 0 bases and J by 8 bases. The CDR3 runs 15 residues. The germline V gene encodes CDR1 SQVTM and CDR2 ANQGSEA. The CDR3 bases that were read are TGCAGCGTTGAAGATGCGGGACAGGGGGTCGATGAG. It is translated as CSVEDAGQGVDE. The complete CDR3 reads CSVEDAGQGVDEQFF.

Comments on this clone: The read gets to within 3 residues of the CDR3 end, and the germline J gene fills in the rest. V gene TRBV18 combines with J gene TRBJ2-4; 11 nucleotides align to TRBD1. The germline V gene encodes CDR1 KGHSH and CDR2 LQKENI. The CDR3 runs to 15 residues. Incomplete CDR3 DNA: TGTGCCAGCTCACCACCGGGACAGGGGGACTATGGT. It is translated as CASSPPGQGDYG. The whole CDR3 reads CASSPPGQGDYGQYF. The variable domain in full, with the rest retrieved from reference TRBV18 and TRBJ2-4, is NAGVMQNPRHLVRRRGQEARLRCSPMKGHSHVYWYRQLPEEGLKFMVYLQKENIIDESGMPKERFSAEFPKEGPSILRIQQVVRGDSAAYFCASSPPGQGDYGQYFGAGTRLSVL.

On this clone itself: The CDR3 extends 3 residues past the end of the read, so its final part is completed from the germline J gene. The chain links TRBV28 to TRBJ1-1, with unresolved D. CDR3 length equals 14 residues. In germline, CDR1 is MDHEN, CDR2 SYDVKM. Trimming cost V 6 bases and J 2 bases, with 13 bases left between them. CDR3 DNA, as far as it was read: TGTGCCAGCAGAGAAGGCTTGGCTAACACTGAA. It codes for CASREGLANTE. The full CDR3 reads CASREGLANTEAFF.

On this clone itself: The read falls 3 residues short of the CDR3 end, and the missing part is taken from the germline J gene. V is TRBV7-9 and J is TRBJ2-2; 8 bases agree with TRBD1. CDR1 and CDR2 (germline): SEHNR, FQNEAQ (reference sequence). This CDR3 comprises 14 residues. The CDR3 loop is CASSPDRAPEKLFF. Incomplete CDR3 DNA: TGTGCCAGCAGCCCGGACAGGGCCCCCGAAAAG.

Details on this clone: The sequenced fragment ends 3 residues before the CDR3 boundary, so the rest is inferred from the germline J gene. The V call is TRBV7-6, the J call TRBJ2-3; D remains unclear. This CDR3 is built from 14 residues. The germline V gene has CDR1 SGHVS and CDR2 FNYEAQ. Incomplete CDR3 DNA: TGTGCCAGCAGCTACCAGGAGATACAAGAGACG. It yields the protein CASSYQEIQET. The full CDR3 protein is CASSYQEIQETQYF.